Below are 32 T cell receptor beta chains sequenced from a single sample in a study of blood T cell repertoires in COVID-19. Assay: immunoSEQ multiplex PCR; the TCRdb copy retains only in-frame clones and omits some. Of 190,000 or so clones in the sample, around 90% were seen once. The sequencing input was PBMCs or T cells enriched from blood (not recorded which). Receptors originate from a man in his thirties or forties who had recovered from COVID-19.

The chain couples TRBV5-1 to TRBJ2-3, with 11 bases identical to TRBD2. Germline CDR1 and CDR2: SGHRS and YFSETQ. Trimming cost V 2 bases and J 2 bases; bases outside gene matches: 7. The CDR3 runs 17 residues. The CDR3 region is CASSFGLAGGTTDTQYF. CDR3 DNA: TGCGCCAGCAGCTTTGGGCTAGCGGGGGGCACCACAGATACGCAGTATTTT.

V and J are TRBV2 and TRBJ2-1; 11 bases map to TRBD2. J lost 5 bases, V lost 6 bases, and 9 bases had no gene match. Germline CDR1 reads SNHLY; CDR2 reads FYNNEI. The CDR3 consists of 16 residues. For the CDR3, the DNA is TGTGCCAGCAGGACCTTTAGCGGGGGGGCCCACAATGAGCAGTTCTTC. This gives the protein CASRTFSGGAHNEQFF.

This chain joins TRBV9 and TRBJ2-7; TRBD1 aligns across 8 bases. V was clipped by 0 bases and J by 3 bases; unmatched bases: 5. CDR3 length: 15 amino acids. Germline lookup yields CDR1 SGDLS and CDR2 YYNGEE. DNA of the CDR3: TGTGCCAGCAGCGTAGAACCAGGGGGCGGCTACGAGCAGTACTTC. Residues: CASSVEPGGGYEQYF.

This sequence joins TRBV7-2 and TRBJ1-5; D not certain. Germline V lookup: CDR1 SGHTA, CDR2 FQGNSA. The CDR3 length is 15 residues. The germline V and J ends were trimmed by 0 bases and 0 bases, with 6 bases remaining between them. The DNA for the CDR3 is TGTGCCAGCAGCTTAGCGCGGGTTAGCAATCAGCCCCAGCATTTT. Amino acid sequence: CASSLARVSNQPQHF.

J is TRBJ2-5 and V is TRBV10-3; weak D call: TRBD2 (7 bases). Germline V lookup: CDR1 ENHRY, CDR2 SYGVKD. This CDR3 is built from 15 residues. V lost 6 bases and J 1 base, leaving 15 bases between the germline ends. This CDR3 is CAIRGGQSSQETQYF. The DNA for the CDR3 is TGTGCCATCAGGGGGGGGCAGTCCTCCCAAGAGACCCAGTACTTC.

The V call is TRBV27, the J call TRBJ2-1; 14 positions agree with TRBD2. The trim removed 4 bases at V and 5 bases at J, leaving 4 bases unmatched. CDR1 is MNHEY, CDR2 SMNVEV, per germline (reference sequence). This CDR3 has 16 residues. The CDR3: CASSSWTSGGHNEQFF. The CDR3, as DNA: TGTGCCAGCAGTTCCTGGACTAGCGGGGGGCACAATGAGCAGTTCTTC.

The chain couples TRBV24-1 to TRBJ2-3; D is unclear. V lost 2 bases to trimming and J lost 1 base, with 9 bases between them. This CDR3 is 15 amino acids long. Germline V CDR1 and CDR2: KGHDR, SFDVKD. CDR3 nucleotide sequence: TGTGCCACCAGTGATTCGTTTTCAGGCACAGATACGCAGTATTTT. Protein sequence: CATSDSFSGTDTQYF.

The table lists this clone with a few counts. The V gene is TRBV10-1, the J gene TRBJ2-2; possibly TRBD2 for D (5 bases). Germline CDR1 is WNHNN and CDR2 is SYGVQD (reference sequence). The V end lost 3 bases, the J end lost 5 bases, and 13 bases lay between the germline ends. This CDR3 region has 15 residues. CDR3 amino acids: CASSDSLAQTGELFF. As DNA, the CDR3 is TGCGCCAGCAGTGATAGTCTAGCACAGACCGGGGAGCTGTTTTTT.

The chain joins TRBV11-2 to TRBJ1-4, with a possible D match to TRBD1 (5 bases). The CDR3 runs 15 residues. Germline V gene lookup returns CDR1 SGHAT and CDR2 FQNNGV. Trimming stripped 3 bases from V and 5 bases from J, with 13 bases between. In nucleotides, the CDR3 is TGTGCCAGCAGCTTTCTGGACATAGGAAATGAAAAACTGTTTTTT. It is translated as CASSFLDIGNEKLFF. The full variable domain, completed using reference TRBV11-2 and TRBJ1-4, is EAGVAQSPRYKIIEKRQSVAFWCNPISGHATLYWYQQILGQGPKLLIQFQNNGVVDDSQLPKDRFSAERLKGVDSTLKIQPAKLEDSAVYLCASSFLDIGNEKLFFGSGTQLSVL.

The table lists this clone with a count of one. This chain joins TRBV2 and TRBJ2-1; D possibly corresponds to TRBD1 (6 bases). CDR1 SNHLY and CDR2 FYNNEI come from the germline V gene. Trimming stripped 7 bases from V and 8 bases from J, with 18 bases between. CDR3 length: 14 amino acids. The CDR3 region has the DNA TGTGCCAGCAAATCTCGGTGGGGGCGCGATGAGCAGTTCTTC. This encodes CASKSRWGRDEQFF. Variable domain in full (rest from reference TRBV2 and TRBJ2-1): EPEVTQTPSHQVTQMGQEVILRCVPISNHLYFYWYRQILGQKVEFLVSFYNNEISEKSEIFDDQFSVERPDGSNFTLKIRSTKLEDSAMYFCASKSRWGRDEQFFGPGTRLTVL.

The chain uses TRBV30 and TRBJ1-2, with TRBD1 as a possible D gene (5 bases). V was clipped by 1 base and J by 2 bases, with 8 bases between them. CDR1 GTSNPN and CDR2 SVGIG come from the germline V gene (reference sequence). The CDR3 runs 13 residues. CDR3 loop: CAWSADTNYGYTF. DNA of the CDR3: TGTGCCTGGAGTGCGGACACAAACTATGGCTACACCTTC.

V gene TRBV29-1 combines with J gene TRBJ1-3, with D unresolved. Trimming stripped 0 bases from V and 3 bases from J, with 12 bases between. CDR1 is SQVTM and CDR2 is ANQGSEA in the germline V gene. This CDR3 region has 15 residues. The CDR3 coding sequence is TGCAGCGTTGAAGATGGGCGGGCGAGTGGAAACACCATATATTTT. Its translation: CSVEDGRASGNTIYF.

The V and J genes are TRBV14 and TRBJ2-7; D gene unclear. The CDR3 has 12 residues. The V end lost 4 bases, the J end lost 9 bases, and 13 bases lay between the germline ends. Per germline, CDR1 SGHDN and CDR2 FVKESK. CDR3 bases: TGTGCCAGCAGCCGAGTCGGTCCGGGGCAGTACTTC. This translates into CASSRVGPGQYF.

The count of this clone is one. The CDR3, as DNA: TGTGCCAGTCGCGGGAGCTACAATGAGCAGTTCTTC. It codes for CASRGSYNEQFF. The chain recombines TRBV19 with TRBJ2-1; 7 nucleotides line up with TRBD2. The CDR3 contains 12 residues. Germline V gene data show CDR1 as LNHDA and CDR2 as SQIVND (reference sequence). The junction had 1 base not matched to a gene; V was cut back by 8 bases and J by 3 bases.

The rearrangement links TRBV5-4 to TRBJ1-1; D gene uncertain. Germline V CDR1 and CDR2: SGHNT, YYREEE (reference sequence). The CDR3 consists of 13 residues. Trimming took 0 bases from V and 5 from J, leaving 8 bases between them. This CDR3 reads CASSLATRTEAFF. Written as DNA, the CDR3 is TGTGCCAGCAGCTTGGCAACGAGGACTGAAGCTTTCTTT.

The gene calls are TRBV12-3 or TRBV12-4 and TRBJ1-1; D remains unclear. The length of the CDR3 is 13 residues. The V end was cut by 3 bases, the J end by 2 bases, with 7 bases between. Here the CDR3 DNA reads TGTGCCAGCAGTTTGAGAGTTAACACTGAAGCTTTCTTT. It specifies CASSLRVNTEAFF.

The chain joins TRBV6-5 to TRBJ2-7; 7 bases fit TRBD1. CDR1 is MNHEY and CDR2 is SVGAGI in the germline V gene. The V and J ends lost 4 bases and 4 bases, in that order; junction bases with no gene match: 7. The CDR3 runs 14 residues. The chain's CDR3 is CASSSPGQRYEQYF. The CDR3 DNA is TGTGCCAGCAGTTCCCCGGGACAGAGATACGAGCAGTACTTC.

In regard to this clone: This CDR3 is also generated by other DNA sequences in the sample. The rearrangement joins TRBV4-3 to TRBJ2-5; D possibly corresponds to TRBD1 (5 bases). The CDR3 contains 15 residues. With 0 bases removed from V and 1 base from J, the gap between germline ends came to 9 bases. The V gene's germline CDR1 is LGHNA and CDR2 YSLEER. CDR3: CASSQDRTGQETQYF. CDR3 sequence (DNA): TGCGCCAGCAGCCAAGATCGAACAGGCCAAGAGACCCAGTACTTC.

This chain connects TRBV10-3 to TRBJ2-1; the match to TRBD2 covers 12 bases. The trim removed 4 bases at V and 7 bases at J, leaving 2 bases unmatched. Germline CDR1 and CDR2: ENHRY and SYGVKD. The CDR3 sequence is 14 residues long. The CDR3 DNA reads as TGTGCCATCAGTGGACTAGCGGGGGCAAATGAGCAGTTCTTC. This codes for CAISGLAGANEQFF.

CDR3 protein: CASSFGQGYNEQFF. For the CDR3, the DNA is TGCGCCAGCAGCTTCGGACAGGGCTACAATGAGCAGTTCTTC. The rearrangement links TRBV5-1 to TRBJ2-1; 8 nucleotides line up with TRBD1. Germline V gene data show CDR1 as SGHRS and CDR2 as YFSETQ. The CDR3 totals 14 residues. The J segment lost 3 bases and the V segment lost 2 bases, leaving 1 base of the junction unmatched.

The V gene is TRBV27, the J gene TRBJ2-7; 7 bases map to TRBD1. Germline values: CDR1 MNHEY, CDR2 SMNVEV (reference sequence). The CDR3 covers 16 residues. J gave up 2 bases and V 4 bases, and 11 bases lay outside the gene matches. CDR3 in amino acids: CASSSLGTALPYEQYF. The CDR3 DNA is TGTGCCAGCAGTTCCCTAGGGACAGCCCTCCCCTACGAGCAGTACTTC.

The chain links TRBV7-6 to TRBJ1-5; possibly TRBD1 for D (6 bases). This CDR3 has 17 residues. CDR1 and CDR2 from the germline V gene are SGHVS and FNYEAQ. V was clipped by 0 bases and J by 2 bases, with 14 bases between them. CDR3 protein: CASSLALARGGNQPQHF. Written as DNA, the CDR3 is TGTGCCAGCAGCTTAGCGCTAGCCAGGGGTGGCAATCAGCCCCAGCATTTT.

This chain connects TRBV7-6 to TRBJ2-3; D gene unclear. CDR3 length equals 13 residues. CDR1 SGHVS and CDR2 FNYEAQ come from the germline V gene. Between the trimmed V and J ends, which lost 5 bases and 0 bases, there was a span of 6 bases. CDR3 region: CASSPYSTDTQYF. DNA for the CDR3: TGTGCCAGCAGCCCCTATAGCACAGATACGCAGTATTTT. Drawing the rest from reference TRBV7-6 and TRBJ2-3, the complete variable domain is GAGVSQSPRYKVTKRGQDVALRCDPISGHVSLYWYRQALGQGPEFLTYFNYEAQQDKSGLPNDRFSAERPEGSISTLTIQRTEQRDSAMYRCASSPYSTDTQYFGPGTRLTVL.

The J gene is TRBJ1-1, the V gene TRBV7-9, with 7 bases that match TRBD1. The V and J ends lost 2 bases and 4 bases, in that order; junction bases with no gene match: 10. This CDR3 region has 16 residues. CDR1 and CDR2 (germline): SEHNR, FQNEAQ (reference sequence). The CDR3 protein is CASSLIPGGGGTEAFF. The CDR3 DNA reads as TGTGCCAGCAGCTTAATACCAGGGGGAGGAGGCACTGAAGCTTTCTTT.

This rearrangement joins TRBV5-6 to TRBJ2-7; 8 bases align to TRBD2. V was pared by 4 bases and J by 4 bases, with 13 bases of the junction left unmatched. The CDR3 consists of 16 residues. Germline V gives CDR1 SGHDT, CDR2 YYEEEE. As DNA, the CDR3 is TGTGCCAGCAGCATAAACCCTAGCGGGTACTCATACGAGCAGTACTTC. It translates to CASSINPSGYSYEQYF.

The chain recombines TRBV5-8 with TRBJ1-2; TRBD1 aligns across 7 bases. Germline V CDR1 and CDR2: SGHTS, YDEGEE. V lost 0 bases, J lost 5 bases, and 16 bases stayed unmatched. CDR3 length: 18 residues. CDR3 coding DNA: TGTGCCAGCAGCTTGGTGCCCCTCAATAGGGGGCGCAGGTATGGCTACACCTTC. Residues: CASSLVPLNRGRRYGYTF.

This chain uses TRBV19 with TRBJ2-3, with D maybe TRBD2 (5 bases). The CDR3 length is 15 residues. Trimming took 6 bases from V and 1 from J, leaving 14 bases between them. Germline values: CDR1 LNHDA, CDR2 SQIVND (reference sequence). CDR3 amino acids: CASRAGLTGTDTQYF. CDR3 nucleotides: TGTGCCAGTAGGGCGGGTCTCACCGGCACAGATACGCAGTATTTT.

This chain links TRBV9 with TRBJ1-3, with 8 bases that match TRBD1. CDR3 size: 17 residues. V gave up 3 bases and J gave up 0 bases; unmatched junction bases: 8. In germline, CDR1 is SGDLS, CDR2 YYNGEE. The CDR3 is CASSAGQGPGSGNTIYF. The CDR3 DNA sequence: TGTGCCAGCAGCGCCGGACAGGGTCCGGGCTCTGGAAACACCATATATTTT.

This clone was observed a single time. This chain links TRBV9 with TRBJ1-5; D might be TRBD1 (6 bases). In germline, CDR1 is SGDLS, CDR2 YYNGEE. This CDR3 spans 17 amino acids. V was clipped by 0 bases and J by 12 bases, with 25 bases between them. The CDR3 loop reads CASSVGTNSRGAEVQHF. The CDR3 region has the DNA TGTGCCAGCAGCGTAGGCACTAACTCCAGGGGAGCAGAGGTCCAGCATTTT.

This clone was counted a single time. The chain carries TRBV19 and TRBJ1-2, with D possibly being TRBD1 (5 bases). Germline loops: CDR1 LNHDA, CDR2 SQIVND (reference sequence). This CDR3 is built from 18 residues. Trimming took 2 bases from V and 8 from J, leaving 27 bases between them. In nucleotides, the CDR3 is TGTGCCAGTAGTATATGGTCCCTCAGGAGGGCCAGCCAGGGAGGCTACACCTTC. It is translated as CASSIWSLRRASQGGYTF.

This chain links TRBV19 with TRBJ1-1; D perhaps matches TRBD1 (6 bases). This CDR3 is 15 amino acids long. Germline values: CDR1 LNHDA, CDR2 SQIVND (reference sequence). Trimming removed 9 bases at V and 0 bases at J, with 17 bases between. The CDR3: CASKTGEGVNTEAFF. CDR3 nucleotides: TGTGCCAGCAAGACAGGCGAGGGGGTGAACACTGAAGCTTTCTTT.

The CDR3 DNA is TGCGCCAGCAGCCAAGATCGTATAGCACAGGGGCCTGGAGGGGCCAACGTCCTGACTTTC. This translates into CASSQDRIAQGPGGANVLTF. V and J are TRBV4-3 and TRBJ2-6; 7 bases are shared with TRBD1. Per the germline V gene, CDR1 is LGHNA and CDR2 is YSLEER. V trimming: 0 bases; J trimming: 4 bases; junction bases outside the gene matches: 15. The CDR3 runs to 20 residues.